This T cell receptor beta chain was recovered during a study of cytomegalovirus exposure and HLA in healthy donors. Amplification used 60 Vbeta primers and 13 Jbeta primers. Assay: immunoSEQ multiplex PCR; the TCRdb copy retains only in-frame clones and omits some. The sample has almost 200,000 clones, 85% seen once; the top ten hold around 2.3%. The source material was PBMCs. This sequence was found in a woman aged 45 to 65 in good health and CMV-seronegative.

For the CDR3, the DNA is TGTGCCAGCAGCTTAGTGGAGACTAGCAATCAGCCCCAGCATTTT. Translating gives CASSLVETSNQPQHF. The chain uses TRBV7-8 and TRBJ1-5; D unclear. Germline loops: CDR1 SGHVS, CDR2 FQNEAQ. This CDR3 has 15 amino acids. The germline V and J ends were trimmed by 1 base and 0 bases, with 7 bases remaining between them.